The source of this T cell receptor (beta chain) is a study of blood T cell repertoires in COVID-19. Overall study: T cells, B-cell-depleted T cells, or PBMCs supplied cDNA or gDNA.

In the authors' workflow: Reference gene primer amplification gave nucleated cell count estimates. Profiling relied on immunoSEQ multiplex PCR, and the TCRdb table lists in-frame clones only, not all of them. From that table come the V and J calls and clone size; the DNA was used to work out D and trimming. The table includes 350,000 to 450,000 clones, about 85% detected once. This TCR derives from a woman aged 18-30 years with acute or convalescent COVID-19. The source material was peripheral blood.

This chain's CDR3 is CASSGFGDSSGNTIYF. CDR3 in DNA: TGTGCCAGCAGCGGATTTGGGGACAGCTCTGGAAACACCATATATTTT. The V and J genes are TRBV9 and TRBJ1-3; 7 nucleotides match TRBD1. V shed 3 bases and J 0 bases; nucleotides not matched to a gene: 6. The length of the CDR3 is 16 residues. Germline V gives CDR1 SGDLS, CDR2 YYNGEE.